Listed below are T cell receptor beta chains from one sample, sequenced in a study of blood T cell repertoires in COVID-19. Clones were read by immunoSEQ multiplex PCR, and TCRdb kept only the in-frame ones, dropping some. The sample has 150,000 to 200,000 clones, under 95% seen once. Sequences were obtained from peripheral blood. These receptors were obtained from a man aged 55 to 70 with active or convalescent COVID-19. CDR3s include the opening cysteine and the closing phenylalanine or tryptophan. The D gene is left open where the match is weak. A row's size may be missing; if present it is once, few, many or a size class.

TRBJ2-7 | . | TRBV6-5 | TRBD2 | CASSLTSGAPLQQYF | TGTGCCAGCAGCTTGACTAGCGGGGCCCCTCTCCAGCAGTACTTC
TRBJ2-7 | . | TRBV5-6 | . | CASSRLGASEQYF | TGTGCCAGCAGCCGCCTTGGAGCATCCGAGCAGTACTTC
TRBJ2-2 | once | TRBV4-1 | TRBD1 | CASSPQGLGTGELFF | TGCGCCAGCAGCCCACAGGGGTTAGGCACCGGGGAGCTGTTTTTT
TRBJ1-1 | . | TRBV24-1 | . | CATSDPVNTEAFF | TGTGCCACCAGTGACCCGGTGAACACTGAAGCTTTCTTT
TRBJ1-2 | . | TRBV5-1 | . | CASSLEDSPNYGYTF | TGCGCCAGCAGCTTGGAAGACAGTCCTAACTATGGCTACACCTTC
TRBJ2-1 | . | TRBV13 | . | CASSSLGRMNEQFF | TGTGCCAGCAGCTCCCTGGGCCGAATGAATGAGCAGTTCTTC
TRBJ2-5 | . | TRBV2 | TRBD2 | CASRPSGGALQETQYF | TGTGCCAGCAGGCCTAGCGGGGGGGCCCTACAAGAGACCCAGTACTTC
TRBJ2-5 | . | TRBV7-8 | . | CASSRGLLQETQYF | TGTGCCAGCAGCCGAGGACTACTACAAGAGACCCAGTACTTC
TRBJ1-5 | . | TRBV7-2 | . | CASSPSSRDTHQPQHF | TGTGCCAGCAGCCCCTCTTCCCGGGACACCCATCAGCCCCAGCATTTT
TRBJ1-2 | few | TRBV5-1 | TRBD1 | CASSPGQGNYGYTF | TGCGCCAGCAGCCCCGGACAGGGGAACTATGGCTACACCTTC
TRBJ1-6 | . | TRBV7-2 | TRBD1 | CASSLHPGTAVNSPLHF | TGTGCCAGCAGCTTACACCCCGGGACAGCAGTTAATTCACCCCTCCACTTT
TRBJ2-7 | . | TRBV10-3 | . | CAISPGLETYEQYF | TGTGCCATCAGTCCGGGACTGGAAACCTACGAGCAGTACTTC
TRBJ2-2 | . | TRBV6-2/TRBV6-3 | . | CASSPRTVGNTGELFF | TGTGCCAGCAGCCCTCGGACAGTAGGAAACACCGGGGAGCTGTTTTTT
TRBJ1-1 | . | TRBV10-1 | . | CASPEVGTEAFF | TGCGCCAGCCCCGAGGTTGGCACTGAAGCTTTCTTT
TRBJ2-1 | . | TRBV11-3 | . | CASSLVGGNNEQFF | TGTGCCAGCAGCTTAGTTGGAGGGAACAATGAGCAGTTCTTC
TRBJ1-6 | . | TRBV7-2 | . | CASSLGLTEPLHF | TGTGCCAGCAGCTTAGGCCTGACAGAACCCCTCCACTTT
TRBJ2-5 | . | TRBV18 | . | CASSPRQRQETQYF | TGTGCCAGCTCACCAAGACAGCGTCAAGAGACCCAGTACTTC
TRBJ2-1 | . | TRBV5-1 | TRBD2 | CASSLDAGGPYNEQFF | TGCGCCAGCAGCTTGGATGCGGGGGGGCCCTACAATGAGCAGTTCTTC
TRBJ1-5 | few | TRBV18 | TRBD1 | CASSPGTGGLNQPQHF | TGTGCCAGCTCACCGGGGACAGGGGGACTCAATCAGCCCCAGCATTTT
TRBJ2-6 | . | TRBV30 | . | CAWSVSRPSGANVLTF | TGTGCCTGGAGTGTATCCAGGCCCTCTGGGGCCAACGTCCTGACTTTC
TRBJ1-2 | few | TRBV12-3/TRBV12-4 | . | CASSLGGPYGYTF | TGTGCCAGCAGTTTGGGAGGACCCTATGGCTACACCTTC
TRBJ2-5 | . | TRBV10-1 | . | CASSETGTDQETQYF | TGCGCCAGCAGTGAGACCGGGACTGATCAAGAGACCCAGTACTTC
TRBJ1-2 | once | TRBV19 | TRBD1 | CASSPWDSENYGYTF | TGTGCCAGTAGTCCCTGGGACAGCGAAAACTATGGCTACACCTTC
TRBJ2-7 | . | TRBV6-6 | TRBD2 | CASSPRKLTASGRFHEQYF | TGTGCCAGCAGTCCGCGAAAGTTGACAGCTAGCGGGAGATTCCACGAGCAGTACTTC
TRBJ2-3 | once | TRBV2 | TRBD1 | CASRGTGITDTQYF | TGTGCCAGCAGGGGGACAGGGATTACAGATACGCAGTATTTT
TRBJ1-4 | . | TRBV7-7 | TRBD1 | CASSLTGGAGEKLFF | TGTGCCAGCAGCTTGACAGGGGGCGCTGGCGAAAAACTGTTTTTT
TRBJ2-7 | . | TRBV7-9 | . | CASSLETAYNEQYF | TGTGCCAGCAGCTTAGAGACAGCGTACAACGAGCAGTACTTC
TRBJ2-5 | . | TRBV11-2 | . | CASSLDGRGWKTQYF | TGTGCCAGCAGCTTAGATGGTCGGGGTTGGAAGACCCAGTACTTC
TRBJ2-1 | . | TRBV9 | TRBD2 | CASSVSGTEQFF | TGTGCCAGCAGCGTTAGCGGGACTGAGCAGTTCTTC
TRBJ1-1 | few | TRBV19 | . | CASSAGEVSRTEAFF | TGTGCCAGTAGTGCCGGGGAAGTATCGAGAACTGAAGCTTTCTTT
TRBJ2-3 | . | TRBV4-1 | . | CASSQDSSTDTQYF | TGCGCCAGCAGCCAAGATTCAAGCACAGATACGCAGTATTTT
TRBJ1-3 | . | TRBV9 | . | CASKGRGSSGNTIYF | TGTGCCAGCAAAGGCAGGGGAAGCTCTGGAAACACCATATATTTT
TRBJ2-7 | . | TRBV19 | TRBD1 | CASSIRDRGHEQYF | TGTGCCAGTAGTATCCGGGACAGGGGCCACGAGCAGTACTTC
TRBJ1-6 | . | TRBV27 | . | CASSLKPQGSNSPLHF | TGTGCCAGCAGTTTAAAGCCACAGGGATCCAATTCACCCCTCCACTTT
TRBJ2-1 | . | TRBV5-1 | TRBD2 | CASSKRTSGSDEQFF | TGCGCCAGCAGCAAACGGACTAGCGGGAGTGATGAGCAGTTCTTC
TRBJ2-5 | . | TRBV20-1 | . | CSASPRAGWGAQYF | TGCAGTGCTAGTCCCAGAGCAGGTTGGGGGGCCCAGTACTTC
TRBJ1-5 | . | TRBV7-9 | TRBD1 | CASSLGTGGNNQPQHF | TGTGCCAGCAGCTTAGGGACAGGGGGCAACAATCAGCCCCAGCATTTT
TRBJ1-2 | . | TRBV6-4 | TRBD1 | CASSDSPGQPGYTF | TGTGCCAGCAGTGACTCCCCGGGACAGCCGGGCTACACCTTC
TRBJ1-5 | once | TRBV27 | . | CASSSNIGVGNQPQHF | TGTGCCAGCAGTTCAAACATCGGGGTCGGCAATCAGCCCCAGCATTTT
TRBJ2-3 | . | TRBV5-4 | TRBD1 | CASRLRTGSTDTQYF | TGTGCCAGCAGATTGAGGACAGGGAGCACAGATACGCAGTATTTT
TRBJ1-1 | . | TRBV3-1/TRBV3-2 | . | CASSRAGGNTEAFF | TGTGCCAGCAGCCGGGCGGGCGGGAACACTGAAGCTTTCTTT
TRBJ2-1 | . | TRBV6-2/TRBV6-3 | TRBD2 | CASSLLTSGGSYNEQFF | TGTGCCAGCAGTCTCCTGACTAGCGGGGGCTCCTACAATGAGCAGTTCTTC
TRBJ2-3 | . | TRBV5-1 | TRBD1 | CASSLTGTGGTPDTQYF | TGCGCCAGCAGCTTGACAGGGACAGGAGGGACCCCAGATACGCAGTATTTT